A single sample gave rise to the 28 T cell receptor beta chains below, sequenced in a study of molecular identifiers for immune sequencing clone quantification. TCRdb re-derived calls from the PCR reads in MiXCR, one entry per CDR3 protein. Here the sample spans approximately 630,000 distinct CDR3 sequences, around 25% being singletons. The specimen was naive CD8+ T cells from blood, with Jurkat cell RNA spiked in. As to subset: FACS-sorted CD8+CD4-CCR7+CD45RA+ naive T cells. The origin of the receptors is a human donor in good health. Some libraries in this study had Jurkat cell RNA spiked in.

This chain uses TRBV6-2 or TRBV6-3 with TRBJ1-1; the match to TRBD1 covers 8 bases. The V gene's germline CDR1 is MNHEY and CDR2 SVGEGT. The ends lost 6 bases at V and 5 bases at J; junction bases unmatched: 8. CDR3 length: 14 residues. The CDR3 coding sequence is TGTGCCAGCAGCCAGACAGGGGTCGGAACTGAAGCTTTCTTT. It codes for CASSQTGVGTEAFF.

Regarding this clonotype: Possible read error: a much larger clone is one base away. The V gene is TRBV12-3 or TRBV12-4, the J gene TRBJ2-3, with D perhaps TRBD1 (6 bases). This CDR3 is 15 amino acids long. V dropped 5 bases and J dropped 0 bases, with 12 bases sitting between them. CDR3 in amino acids: CASSPWTESTDTQYF. The DNA of the CDR3 is TGTGCCAGCAGTCCCTGGACAGAGAGCACAGATACGCAGTATTTT.

This clonotype was counted only a few times. The chain is built from TRBV19 and TRBJ1-1; a possible D gene is TRBD1 (6 bases). V was trimmed by 4 bases and J by 0 bases, leaving 15 bases between them. The CDR3 extends over 16 amino acids. Germline CDR1 LNHDA, CDR2 SQIVND (reference sequence). The CDR3 DNA is TGTGCCAGTAGTACTTACGGAGGGGGGTTGAACACTGAAGCTTTCTTT. It specifies CASSTYGGGLNTEAFF.

The chain couples TRBV29-1 to TRBJ2-1; a weak D match, TRBD1 (5 bases). The CDR3 runs to 14 residues. Germline assignment: CDR1 SQVTM and CDR2 ANQGSEA. V lost 1 base and J 2 bases, leaving 9 bases between the germline ends. The CDR3 nucleotides read TGCAGCGTTGAAGTGACAGAAGCCTACAATGAGCAGTTCTTC. Amino acid sequence: CSVEVTEAYNEQFF.

About this clonotype: This may arise from a read error, as a much more abundant clone is one base away. The chain uses TRBV7-8 and TRBJ2-7; unclear D gene. This CDR3 spans 15 amino acids. The germline gives CDR1 SGHVS, CDR2 FQNEAQ. CDR3 protein: CASGLVPGRSYEQYF. The CDR3, as DNA: TGTGCCAGCGGCTTAGTCCCCGGAAGATCCTACGAGCAGTACTTC.

Worth noting for this clonotype: This may be a read error: a much more frequent sequence differs by one nucleotide. The gene calls are TRBV24-1 and TRBJ2-3; D gene ambiguous. This CDR3 has 17 amino acids. The germline gives CDR1 KGHDR, CDR2 SFDVKD. Trimming pared 2 bases from V and 0 bases from J, leaving 14 bases between. Here the CDR3 reads CATSDSPQSASTDTQYF. The CDR3 DNA reads as TGTGCCACCAGTGATTCGCCCCAGAGCGCAAGCACAGATACGCAGTATTTT.

This clonotype showed up many times. The chain employs TRBV12-3 or TRBV12-4 and TRBJ1-5, with D hard to call. The germline V and J ends were trimmed by 2 bases and 6 bases, with 11 bases remaining between them. CDR3 size: 14 residues. CDR3 sequence reads: CASSLNPQGQPQHF. CDR3 nucleotides: TGTGCCAGCAGTTTAAATCCCCAAGGTCAGCCCCAGCATTTT.

Ten or more counts support this clonotype. This chain joins TRBV2 and TRBJ2-3; TRBD2 might be the D (7 bases). Germline V gene data show CDR1 as SNHLY and CDR2 as FYNNEI. V was trimmed by 5 bases and J by 1 base, leaving 16 bases between them. The CDR3 extends over 16 amino acids. The CDR3 nucleotides read TGTGCCAGCAGTATATCCCGCGGGGGCCGCACAGATACGCAGTATTTT. This codes for CASSISRGGRTDTQYF. Looking up the rest from reference TRBV2 and TRBJ2-3 gives the full variable domain: EPEVTQTPSHQVTQMGQEVILRCVPISNHLYFYWYRQILGQKVEFLVSFYNNEISEKSEIFDDQFSVERPDGSNFTLKIRSTKLEDSAMYFCASSISRGGRTDTQYFGPGTRLTVL.

Comment on this clonotype: One end of the junction varies from germline; a read error may be responsible. The chain joins TRBV27 to TRBJ2-3, with TRBD2 matching over 10 bases. CDR1 is MNHEY, CDR2 SMNVEV, per germline (reference sequence). This CDR3 is built from 15 residues. DNA for the CDR3: TGTGCCAGCAGGGCCGGGACTAGCGCCACAGATACGCGGTATTTT. Its translation is CASRAGTSATDTRYF.

About this clonotype itself: This may be a read error, as it is one base from a much larger clone. The V call is TRBV2, the J call TRBJ2-3, with D possibly called TRBD1 or TRBD2 (5 bases each). From germline, CDR1 is SNHLY and CDR2 FYNNEI. The CDR3 covers 14 residues. The CDR3 nucleotides read TGTGCCAGCAGTGGAGGGTCCCACACAGGTACGCAGTATTTT. Translated, it gives CASSGGSHTGTQYF.

The chain uses TRBV7-9 and TRBJ2-7, with 10 bases identical to TRBD2. The CDR3 runs 16 residues. Germline V gene sequence: CDR1 SEHNR, CDR2 FQNEAQ (reference sequence). J lost 0 bases, V lost 4 bases, and 6 bases had no gene match. CDR3 amino acids: CASSSRPSGGSYEQYF. CDR3 sequence (DNA): TGTGCCAGCAGCTCCCGCCCTAGCGGGGGCTCCTACGAGCAGTACTTC.

This clonotype has just a few counts. The V gene is TRBV6-2 or TRBV6-3, the J gene TRBJ1-1; 11 nucleotides match TRBD1. Germline lookup yields CDR1 MNHEY and CDR2 SVGEGT. V lost 7 bases to trimming and J lost 7 bases; unmatched junction nucleotides: 8. CDR3 length equals 14 residues. The CDR3 reads CASITGQGAYEAFF. CDR3 nucleotides: TGTGCCAGCATCACAGGACAGGGGGCGTATGAAGCTTTCTTT.

This clonotype was recorded at least ten times. The chain recombines TRBV27 with TRBJ2-4, with D perhaps TRBD1 or TRBD2 (5 bases each). The V gene lost 0 bases and the J gene lost 8 bases, with 14 bases spanning the gap. The CDR3 loop spans 15 amino acids. CDR1 and CDR2 (germline): MNHEY, SMNVEV (reference sequence). The CDR3 DNA reads as TGTGCCAGCAGTTTATCTGGGGGTCCCCTTTACATTCAGTACTTC. Translating gives CASSLSGGPLYIQYF.

This sequence joins TRBV7-2 and TRBJ1-4; D uncertain. The V gene lost 8 bases and the J gene lost 10 bases, with 23 bases spanning the gap. CDR3 length: 15 amino acids. CDR1 and CDR2 (germline): SGHTA, FQGNSA. DNA for the CDR3: TGTGCCAGCCGTGAACCTGCCAGCTACTTTGCAAAACTGTTTTTT. It is translated as CASREPASYFAKLFF.

This clonotype was recorded at least ten times. The chain uses TRBV20-1 and TRBJ2-3; possibly TRBD2 for D (5 bases). This CDR3 contains 15 residues. CDR1 DFQATT and CDR2 SNEGSKA come from the germline V gene (reference sequence). Trimming stripped 0 bases from V and 4 bases from J, with 14 bases between. The CDR3 nucleotides are TGCAGTGCTAGAGATTATGAGGGAGAACCAGATACGCAGTATTTT. Translation gives CSARDYEGEPDTQYF.

Only a few counts were recorded for this clonotype. The chain combines TRBV3-1 with TRBJ2-5; D is tentatively TRBD1 or TRBD2 (5 bases each). CDR1 and CDR2 (germline): LGHDT, YNNKEL (reference sequence). There are 14 residues in the CDR3. Trimming removed 4 bases from V and 1 base from J, with 10 bases in between. CDR3 sequence: CASSLPGPQETQYF. The CDR3 DNA follows: TGTGCCAGCAGCCTACCGGGGCCCCAAGAGACCCAGTACTTC.

The V call is TRBV4-1, the J call TRBJ1-6, with 9 bases aligning to TRBD1. J lost 5 bases, V lost 3 bases, and 8 bases had no gene match. Germline V gene sequence: CDR1 MGHRA, CDR2 YSYEKL. This CDR3 spans 17 amino acids. The CDR3 DNA sequence: TGCGCCAGCAGCCAGGCGACAGGGGGATCGGATAATTCACCCCTCCACTTT. The encoded protein is CASSQATGGSDNSPLHF.

To note about this clonotype: Mismatch with germline at one junction end may stem from a read error. The chain is built from TRBV7-6 and TRBJ2-7, with a weak D call TRBD2 (6 bases). Germline V CDR1 and CDR2: SGHVS, FNYEAQ. The CDR3 runs 17 residues. The CDR3 sequence is CARSFEGRGTGFDEQYF. The DNA for the CDR3 is TGTGCCAGAAGCTTTGAGGGACGGGGGACGGGGTTCGACGAGCAGTACTTC.

This clonotype was found many times. This sequence joins TRBV7-9 and TRBJ2-3, with TRBD2 identical over 8 bases. The V gene end was trimmed by 5 bases and the J gene end by 6 bases; junction bases not matched to a gene: 13. The germline V gene encodes CDR1 SEHNR and CDR2 FQNEAQ (reference sequence). This CDR3 has 16 residues. CDR3 residues: CASSPQGGREVDTQYF. The CDR3 coding sequence is TGTGCCAGCAGCCCGCAAGGAGGGCGGGAGGTGGATACGCAGTATTTT.

This clonotype occurred many times. The rearrangement uses TRBV20-1 and TRBJ2-5; TRBD2 matches 13 bases. This CDR3 has 15 amino acids. Per germline, CDR1 DFQATT and CDR2 SNEGSKA (reference sequence). V gave up 4 bases and J gave up 3 bases; unmatched junction bases: 5. The CDR3 region has the DNA TGCAGTGCTAATCTCGGGACTAGCGGGGAAGAGACCCAGTACTTC. Amino acid sequence: CSANLGTSGEETQYF.

As for this clonotype: This may be a read error, as it is one base from a much larger clone. This chain connects TRBV7-9 to TRBJ1-1; TRBD1 matches at 8 bases. The CDR3 is made up of 15 amino acids. V was pared by 3 bases and J by 4 bases, with 7 bases of the junction left unmatched. From germline, CDR1 is SEHNR and CDR2 FQNEAQ (reference sequence). CDR3 DNA: TGTGCCAGCAGCTTGTTTGTGACAGGGGCCACTGAAGCTTTCTTT. This sequence encodes CASSLFVTGATEAFF.

This clonotype was observed many times. The chain employs TRBV5-1 and TRBJ2-3; TRBD2 aligns across 12 bases. Trimming at V came to 7 bases and at J to 2 bases, leaving 5 bases not matched to a gene. The length of the CDR3 is 15 residues. CDR1 SGHRS and CDR2 YFSETQ come from the germline V gene. The CDR3 region is CASGWTSGNTDTQYF. CDR3 in DNA: TGCGCCAGCGGCTGGACTAGCGGGAACACAGATACGCAGTATTTT. The full variable domain, rest sourced from reference TRBV5-1 and TRBJ2-3, is KAGVTQTPRYLIKTRGQQVTLSCSPISGHRSVSWYQQTPGQGLQFLFEYFSETQRNKGNFPGRFSGRQFSNSRSEMNVSTLELGDSALYLCASGWTSGNTDTQYFGPGTRLTVL.

This clonotype was observed at least ten times. The CDR3 is CASSEGTNIQYF. The DNA of the CDR3 is TGTGCCAGCAGCGAGGGGACGAACATTCAGTACTTC. The chain uses TRBV5-4 and TRBJ2-4; D is tentatively TRBD1 or TRBD2 (5 bases each). CDR3 length equals 12 residues. The V gene's germline CDR1 is SGHNT and CDR2 YYREEE (reference sequence). V lost 4 bases, J lost 7 bases, and 9 bases lay in between.

V and J are TRBV2 and TRBJ1-1; D is unresolved. Trimming shortened V by 9 bases and J by 1 base, and 6 bases separated the two germline ends. The germline gives CDR1 SNHLY, CDR2 FYNNEI. This CDR3 is built from 11 residues. CDR3 in amino acids: CASLGNTEAFF. Here the CDR3 DNA reads TGTGCCAGTTTAGGGAACACTGAAGCTTTCTTT.

This clonotype has only one observation. At one boundary the junction diverges from the germline segment, which might be a read error. This sequence joins TRBV6-5 and TRBJ2-7; D might be TRBD2 (7 bases). This CDR3 is 14 amino acids long. Per germline, CDR1 MNHEY and CDR2 SVGAGI. CDR3 nucleotides: TGTGCCAACAGTTATCGGGGGGCGGGCTACGAGCAGTACTTC. It codes for CANSYRGAGYEQYF.

This clonotype was picked up many times. The V gene is TRBV6-6, the J gene TRBJ1-5; no clear D gene. The CDR3 extends over 14 amino acids. In germline, CDR1 is MNHNY, CDR2 SVGAGI (reference sequence). V lost 5 bases and J lost 9, with 17 bases in between. This chain's CDR3 is CASSQALVEGPQHF. The CDR3, as DNA: TGTGCCAGCAGTCAAGCCCTGGTGGAGGGGCCCCAGCATTTT.

The chain carries TRBV11-2 and TRBJ1-3; the D is unclear. The V end was cut by 0 bases, the J end by 7 bases, with 16 bases between. This CDR3 comprises 16 residues. The germline gives CDR1 SGHAT, CDR2 FQNNGV. CDR3 protein: CASSLDVQGLGNTIYF. CDR3 bases: TGTGCCAGCAGCTTAGACGTCCAAGGTCTGGGTAACACCATATATTTT.

On this clonotype itself: This clone may be a read error of a much larger clone one base away. This chain joins TRBV12-3 or TRBV12-4 and TRBJ2-3, with unresolved D. Trimming removed 8 bases from V and 1 base from J, with 19 bases in between. This CDR3 has 16 amino acids. This CDR3 is CASGPRTVWGTDTQYF. The CDR3 region has the DNA TGTGCCAGCGGTCCCCGGACGGTCTGGGGCACAGATACGCAGTATTTT.